These T cell receptor beta chains were read from a single sample in a study of vaccination effects on CD4 cells after COVID-19. Antigen specificity for these receptors is unknown. Sequencing was performed with immunoSEQ multiplex PCR; in TCRdb, only in-frame clones are kept and a portion is missing. Altogether 55,000 to 75,000 clones are present, around 77% being singletons, with the ten largest covering around 2.7%. This material consisted of CD4+ T cells from PBMCs cultured with HCoV-NL63 spike peptides, taken before COVID-19 vaccination. The receptors shown here come from a human donor who received a COVID-19 vaccine. The conserved cysteine and the conserved F or W are not part of the CDR3 here. The D gene is left open where the match is weak. Expanded clones are given a class, and other clones once, few, many or no size at all.

size: -; D: TRBD2; V: TRBV7-2; J: TRBJ2-5; CDR3: ASSPISGGARETQY
size: -; D: TRBD1; V: TRBV5-4; J: TRBJ1-6; CDR3: ASSLTGTGPRSLH
size: -; D: -; V: TRBV5-1; J: TRBJ2-1; CDR3: ASSLDGASNEQF
size: once; D: -; V: TRBV6-5; J: TRBJ1-3; CDR3: ASSSGTLGNTIY
size: -; D: -; V: TRBV10-1; J: TRBJ2-1; CDR3: ASSGADSYYNEQF
size: -; D: -; V: TRBV5-5; J: TRBJ2-5; CDR3: ASSRGTFGETQY
size: -; D: -; V: TRBV6-2/TRBV6-3; J: TRBJ2-5; CDR3: ASSRQEETQY
size: -; D: -; V: TRBV7-8; J: TRBJ1-1; CDR3: ASRLTGGTEAF
size: -; D: -; V: TRBV12-5; J: TRBJ1-1; CDR3: ASGFKGEGQNTEAF
size: -; D: TRBD1; V: TRBV5-1; J: TRBJ2-5; CDR3: ASSSLPGTGGLETQY
size: few; D: TRBD2; V: TRBV7-2; J: TRBJ2-5; CDR3: ASSLRLAGGQETQY
size: -; D: TRBD1; V: TRBV11-3; J: TRBJ1-2; CDR3: ASSLTLTGSLT
size: -; D: -; V: TRBV2; J: TRBJ2-2; CDR3: ASREWTSGGELF
size: once; D: TRBD2; V: TRBV7-3; J: TRBJ2-3; CDR3: ASRSSGSTDTQY
size: -; D: TRBD1; V: TRBV2; J: TRBJ2-5; CDR3: ASIGDRGRETQY
size: -; D: -; V: TRBV2; J: TRBJ1-6; CDR3: ASSEERGSPLH
size: once; D: -; V: TRBV9; J: TRBJ1-1; CDR3: ASSEMNTEAF
size: -; D: -; V: TRBV5-1; J: TRBJ1-4; CDR3: ASSLAGGPNEKLF
size: -; D: -; V: TRBV6-4; J: TRBJ2-3; CDR3: ASGQTVTDTQY
size: -; D: -; V: TRBV6-4; J: TRBJ2-1; CDR3: ASRTVEGVGGNEQF
size: -; D: -; V: TRBV5-1; J: TRBJ1-1; CDR3: ASSLRGSPEAF
size: -; D: -; V: TRBV25-1; J: TRBJ2-5; CDR3: ASSEYGGLETQY